This T cell receptor beta chain was sequenced in a study of spatial heterogeneity in lung cancer. Study details: On average, each unique TCR and UMI combination appeared more than ten times in raw reads.

Time point defined: blood at routine non-recurrence follow-up after resection. TCRdb reanalysed the 5' RACE reads using MiXCR and keeps one entry per CDR3 protein. Here the sample spans roughly 99,000 distinct CDR3 sequences, just under 20% being singletons. This clonotype showed up many times. V was trimmed by 3 bases and J by 1 base, leaving 9 bases between them. Germline CDR1 reads KGHSH; CDR2 reads LQKENI. The CDR3 consists of 15 residues. This chain connects TRBV18 to TRBJ2-2, with D tentatively TRBD1 or TRBD2 (5 bases each). This clonotype was obtained from a male donor with early-stage non-small cell lung cancer. The sequenced sample was PBMCs, obtained at follow-up. The CDR3 DNA sequence: TGTGCCAGCTCACCGGGACGGATGAACACCGGGGAGCTGTTTTTT. It yields the protein CASSPGRMNTGELFF.